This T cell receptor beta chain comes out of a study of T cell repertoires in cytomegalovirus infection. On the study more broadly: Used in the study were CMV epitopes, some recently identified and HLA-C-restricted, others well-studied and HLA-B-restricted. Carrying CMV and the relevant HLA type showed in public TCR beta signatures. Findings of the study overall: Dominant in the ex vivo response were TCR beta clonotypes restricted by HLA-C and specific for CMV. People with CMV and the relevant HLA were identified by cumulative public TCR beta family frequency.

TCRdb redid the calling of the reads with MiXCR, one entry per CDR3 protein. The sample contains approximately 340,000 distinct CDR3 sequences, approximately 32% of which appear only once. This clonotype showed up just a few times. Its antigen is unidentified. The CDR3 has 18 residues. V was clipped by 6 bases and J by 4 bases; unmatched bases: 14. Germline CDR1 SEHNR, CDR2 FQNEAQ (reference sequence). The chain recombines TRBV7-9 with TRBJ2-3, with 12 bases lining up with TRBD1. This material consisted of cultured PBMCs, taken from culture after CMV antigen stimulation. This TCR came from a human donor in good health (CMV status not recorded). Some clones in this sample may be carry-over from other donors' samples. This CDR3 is CASSTTGTGGAGADTQYF. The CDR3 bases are TGTGCCAGCAGTACAACGGGGACAGGGGGCGCGGGTGCAGATACGCAGTATTTT.